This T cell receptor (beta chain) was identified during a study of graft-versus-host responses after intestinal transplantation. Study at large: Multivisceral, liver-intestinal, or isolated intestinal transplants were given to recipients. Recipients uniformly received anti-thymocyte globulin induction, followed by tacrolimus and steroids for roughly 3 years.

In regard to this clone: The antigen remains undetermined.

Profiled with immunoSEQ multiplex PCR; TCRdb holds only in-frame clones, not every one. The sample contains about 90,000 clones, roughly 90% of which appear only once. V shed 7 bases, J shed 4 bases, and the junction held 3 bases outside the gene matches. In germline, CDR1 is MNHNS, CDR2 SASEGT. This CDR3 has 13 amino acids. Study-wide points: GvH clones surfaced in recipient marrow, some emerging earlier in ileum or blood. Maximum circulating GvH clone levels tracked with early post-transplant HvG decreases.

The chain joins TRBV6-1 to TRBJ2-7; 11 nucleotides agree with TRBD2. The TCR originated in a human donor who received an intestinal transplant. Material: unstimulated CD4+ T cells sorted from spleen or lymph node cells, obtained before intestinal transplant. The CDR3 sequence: CASKTSGSYEQYF. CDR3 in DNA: TGTGCCAGCAAAACTAGCGGGAGTTACGAGCAGTACTTC.